The sequence of this T cell receptor (beta chain) was determined in a study of shared clonotypes between healthy human individuals. Points from the study as a whole: Generally, naive subsets came out with larger estimated richness than memory subsets.

Replicate sorted-subset PCRs were loaded with 150 to 250 ng DNA, roughly 33,000 T cell genomes. The table came from immunoSEQ multiplex PCR; TCRdb's copy has only in-frame clones and leaves some out. The sample holds 2 million to 2.5 million clones; around 93% are singletons and the top ten take 0.3% to 0.45%. Trimming cost V 4 bases and J 2 bases, with 28 bases left between them. Germline values: CDR1 SGDLS, CDR2 YYNGEE. This CDR3 has 19 residues. To note about this clone: Its antigen remains unidentified.

The chain is built from TRBV9 and TRBJ2-7, with a weak D call TRBD2 (7 bases). Sequenced sample: naive CD4+ T cells from PBMCs. Specified subset: CD45RA+ positively selected. The sequence came from a man between 18 and 29 years old in good health. Some clones in this sample may be carry-over from other donors' samples. For the CDR3, the DNA is TGTGCCAGCAGCCCCCGAGCTGGGGGGGCCGGGACGGCCACCTACGAGCAGTACTTC. Its protein is CASSPRAGGAGTATYEQYF.